The 3 T cell receptor beta chains below were found in one sample sequenced in a study of T cell responses to AZD1222 COVID-19 vaccine. Profiled with immunoSEQ multiplex PCR; TCRdb holds only in-frame clones, not every one. The sample records about 140,000 clones, 90% being singletons. Material: peripheral blood, obtained on day 0 of AZD1222 vaccination. The receptor set was obtained from an adult in good health.

The V call is TRBV24-1, the J call TRBJ2-3, with 9 bases matching TRBD2. With 5 bases clipped from V and 3 bases from J, the junction kept 5 bases outside the gene matches. From germline, CDR1 is KGHDR and CDR2 SFDVKD. The CDR3 runs to 15 residues. The CDR3 DNA sequence: TGTGCCACCAGTGCCGCGGGGGGGCTTACAGATACGCAGTATTTT. Translating gives CATSAAGGLTDTQYF.

This chain connects TRBV6-5 to TRBJ1-1; the D gene is possibly TRBD1 (5 bases). The CDR3 runs to 15 residues. Trimming took off 0 bases at V and 4 bases at J, with 12 bases between the two ends. CDR1 is MNHEY and CDR2 is SVGAGI in the germline V gene. The CDR3 region is CASSYSPGYTTEAFF. For the CDR3, the DNA is TGTGCCAGCAGTTACTCCCCAGGGTATACCACTGAAGCTTTCTTT.

CDR3 DNA sequence: TGTGCCAGCAGCTTAGCGGGGTACTACAATGAGCAGTTCTTC. This codes for CASSLAGYYNEQFF. The chain has TRBV11-2 and TRBJ2-1; D possibly corresponds to TRBD2 (5 bases). Germline CDR1 reads SGHAT; CDR2 reads FQNNGV. Trimming took off 1 base at V and 3 bases at J, with 7 bases between the two ends. The CDR3 is 14 amino acids.